Following are 11 T cell receptor beta chains from one sample sequenced in a study of beta chain features in type 1 diabetes listed by TCRdb under 2018. The library was generated by the immunoSEQ multiplex PCR assay. The entire isolated RNA was reverse transcribed using the High Capacity cDNA Reverse Transcription Kit, and thus expressed TCRB transcripts were sequenced. TCRdb re-hosts the immuneACCESS table, in-frame sequences only. Its copies lack some clones; in the studies checked, an unresolved V gene accounts for under half of them, and the cause for the rest is not known. Within this sample are 600,000 to 750,000 clones, with 9.5% to 15% of them counted one time only. Roughly 0.12% of the sample rests with the top ten. The antigens for these receptors are not known. What the study reported, not specific to this receptor: Type 1 diabetes patients showed a moderate but significant shortening of TCRB CDR3 length in all four CD4+ subsets.

Material: naive CD4+ T cells from blood. In light of the paper, this sample's cell subset or site label describes: true naive CD4+ T cells. The receptors shown here come from a man aged 25-45 years with type 1 diabetes.

This clone was seen only a few times. The chain joins TRBV18 to TRBJ2-5; maybe TRBD1 (5 bases). Germline CDR1 KGHSH, CDR2 LQKENI. Trimming shortened V by 6 bases and J by 1 base, and 12 bases separated the two germline ends. This CDR3 has 14 residues. Here the CDR3 DNA reads TGTGCCAGCTCCACCGGGCAGGGCCAAGAGACCCAGTACTTC. Residues: CASSTGQGQETQYF.

The chain uses TRBV6-5 and TRBJ1-1; D perhaps matches TRBD1 (6 bases). The CDR3 is 14 amino acids. Per germline, CDR1 MNHEY and CDR2 SVGAGI. V dropped 0 bases and J dropped 10 bases, with 15 bases sitting between them. The CDR3: CASSYSLGQGRAFF. As DNA, the CDR3 is TGTGCCAGCAGTTACTCGTTAGGGCAGGGGAGAGCTTTCTTT.

This chain links TRBV28 with TRBJ2-1; no definite D call. Germline CDR1 and CDR2: MDHEN and SYDVKM. Trimming stripped 5 bases from V and 6 bases from J, with 17 bases between. The CDR3 sequence is 15 residues long. CDR3 region: CASSPSGRVFNEQFF. As DNA, the CDR3 is TGTGCCAGCAGTCCCTCCGGACGGGTATTCAATGAGCAGTTCTTC.

There are a few counts of this clone. The chain links TRBV19 to TRBJ1-6; D might be TRBD1 (5 bases). CDR3 length: 15 amino acids. Germline V gene data show CDR1 as LNHDA and CDR2 as SQIVND (reference sequence). Trimming took off 7 bases at V and 0 bases at J, with 10 bases between the two ends. The CDR3: CASKSGSSYNSPLHF. CDR3 sequence (DNA): TGTGCCAGTAAATCAGGGAGCTCCTATAATTCACCCCTCCACTTT.

This chain uses TRBV9 with TRBJ2-5; D is possibly TRBD2 (6 bases). The germline V and J ends were trimmed by 0 bases and 5 bases, with 14 bases remaining between them. The length of the CDR3 is 15 residues. The V gene's germline CDR1 is SGDLS and CDR2 YYNGEE. The CDR3 spells CASSVAGAVRETQYF. CDR3 sequence (DNA): TGTGCCAGCAGCGTAGCGGGAGCGGTGCGGGAGACCCAGTACTTC.

This clone was counted only a few times. J is TRBJ1-5 and V is TRBV28; D gene uncertain. Deletions cut 7 bases from V and 9 bases from J, with 13 bases between. CDR1 is MDHEN and CDR2 is SYDVKM in the germline V gene. CDR3 length equals 12 residues. CDR3 sequence reads: CASTHGGGPQHF. CDR3 sequence (DNA): TGTGCCAGCACCCATGGTGGTGGGCCCCAGCATTTT.

Only a few counts were recorded for this clone. DNA of the CDR3: TGTGCCAGCATTATTCTAGCGGGGGTAGCCTACGAGCAGTACTTC. This encodes CASIILAGVAYEQYF. The chain is built from TRBV2 and TRBJ2-7, with 10 bases matching TRBD2. Germline V gene sequence: CDR1 SNHLY, CDR2 FYNNEI. This CDR3 spans 15 amino acids. Trimming at V came to 7 bases and at J to 2 bases, leaving 8 bases not matched to a gene.

For this clone: In the same sample, other DNA sequences code for this CDR3. This chain connects TRBV9 to TRBJ2-3; maybe TRBD1 (5 bases). This CDR3 contains 15 residues. Per germline, CDR1 SGDLS and CDR2 YYNGEE. V dropped 0 bases and J dropped 0 bases, with 8 bases sitting between them. The CDR3 is CASSVVGASTDTQYF. The CDR3, as DNA: TGTGCCAGCAGCGTAGTAGGGGCTAGCACAGATACGCAGTATTTT.

This clone was counted only a few times. The CDR3 DNA is TGTGCCAGCAGCCCTAACAGGGGAGAAAAAGCTTTCTTT. Translation gives CASSPNRGEKAFF. The chain links TRBV7-9 to TRBJ1-1; 7 nucleotides match TRBD1. Germline V CDR1 and CDR2: SEHNR, FQNEAQ (reference sequence). The CDR3 totals 13 residues. V lost 5 bases, J lost 9 bases, and 9 bases stayed unmatched. Using reference TRBV7-9 and TRBJ1-1 for the parts outside the CDR3, the full variable domain is DTGVSQNPRHKITKRGQNVTFRCDPISEHNRLYWYRQTLGQGPEFLTYFQNEAQLEKSRLLSDRFSAERPKGSFSTLEIQRTEQGDSAMYLCASSPNRGEKAFFGQGTRLTVV.

J is TRBJ2-5 and V is TRBV6-1, with a weak D call TRBD1 (6 bases). Between the trimmed V and J ends, which lost 2 bases and 4 bases, there was a span of 20 bases. Germline V gene lookup returns CDR1 MNHNS and CDR2 SASEGT. The CDR3 loop spans 17 amino acids. This CDR3 is CASSESLGARERETQYF. The CDR3 DNA reads TGTGCCAGCAGTGAATCCTTGGGGGCGCGTGAGAGAGAGACCCAGTACTTC.

V usage is TRBV4-2 and J usage is TRBJ1-5; a weak D match, TRBD1 (6 bases). This CDR3 is 17 amino acids long. Germline assignment: CDR1 LGHNA and CDR2 YNFKEQ. Between the trimmed V and J ends, which lost 3 bases and 0 bases, there was a span of 15 bases. The CDR3: CASSQMKDSDSNQPQHF. Written as DNA, the CDR3 is TGTGCCAGCAGCCAGATGAAGGACAGCGATAGCAATCAGCCCCAGCATTTT.